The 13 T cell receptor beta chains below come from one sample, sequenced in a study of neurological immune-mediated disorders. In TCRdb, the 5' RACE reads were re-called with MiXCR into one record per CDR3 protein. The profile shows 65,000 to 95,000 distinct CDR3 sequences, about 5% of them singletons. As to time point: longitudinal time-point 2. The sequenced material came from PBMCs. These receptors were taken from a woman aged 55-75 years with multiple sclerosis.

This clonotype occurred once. This CDR3 is CASSLTGGVSGNIIYF. The CDR3 DNA reads as TGCGCCAGCAGCTTGACTGGGGGGGTATCTGGAAACATTATATATTTT. The J gene is TRBJ1-3, the V gene TRBV5-1, with D perhaps TRBD1 (5 bases). There are 16 residues in the CDR3. The V and J ends lost 1 base and 13 bases respectively, with 24 bases between them. CDR1 SGHRS and CDR2 YFSETQ come from the germline V gene. Looking up the rest from reference TRBV5-1 and TRBJ1-3 gives the full variable domain: KAGVTQTPRYLIKTRGQQVTLSCSPISGHRSVSWYQQTPGQGLQFLFEYFSETQRNKGNFPGRFSGRQFSNSRSEMNVSTLELGDSALYLCASSLTGGVSGNIIYFGEGSWLTVV.

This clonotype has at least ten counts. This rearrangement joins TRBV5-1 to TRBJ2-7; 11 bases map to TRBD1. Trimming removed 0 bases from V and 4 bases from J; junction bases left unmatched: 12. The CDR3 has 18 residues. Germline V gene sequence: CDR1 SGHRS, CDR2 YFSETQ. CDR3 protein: CASSLGGQGARIRYEQYF. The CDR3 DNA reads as TGCGCCAGCAGCTTGGGTGGACAGGGGGCGCGGATTAGGTACGAGCAGTACTTC.

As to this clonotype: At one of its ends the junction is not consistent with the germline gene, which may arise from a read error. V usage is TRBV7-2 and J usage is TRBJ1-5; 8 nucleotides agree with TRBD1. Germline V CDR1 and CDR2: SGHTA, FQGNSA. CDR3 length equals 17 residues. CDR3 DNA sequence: TGTGCCATCAGCCACTACCCCGGACAGGGTGCCAATCAGCCCCAGCATTTT. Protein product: CAISHYPGQGANQPQHF.

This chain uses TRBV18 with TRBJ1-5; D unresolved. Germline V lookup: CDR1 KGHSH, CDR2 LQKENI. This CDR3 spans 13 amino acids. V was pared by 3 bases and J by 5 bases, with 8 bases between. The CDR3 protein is CASSPLADQPQHF. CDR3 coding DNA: TGTGCCAGCTCACCTCTGGCGGATCAGCCCCAGCATTTT.

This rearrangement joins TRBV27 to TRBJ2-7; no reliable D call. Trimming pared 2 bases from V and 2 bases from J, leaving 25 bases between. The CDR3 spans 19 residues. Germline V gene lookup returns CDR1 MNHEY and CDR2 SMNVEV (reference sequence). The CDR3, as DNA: TGTGCCAGCAGTTTAAAATCTCGGGTCGGGCAGGTACTAACCTACGAGCAGTACTTC. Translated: CASSLKSRVGQVLTYEQYF.

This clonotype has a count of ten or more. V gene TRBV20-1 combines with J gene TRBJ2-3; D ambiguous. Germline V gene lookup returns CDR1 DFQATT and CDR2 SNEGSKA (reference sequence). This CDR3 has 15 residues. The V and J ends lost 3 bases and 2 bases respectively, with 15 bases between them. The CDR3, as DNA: TGCAGTGCTAGCCATTTATTGGGTATCACAGATACGCAGTATTTT. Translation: CSASHLLGITDTQYF.

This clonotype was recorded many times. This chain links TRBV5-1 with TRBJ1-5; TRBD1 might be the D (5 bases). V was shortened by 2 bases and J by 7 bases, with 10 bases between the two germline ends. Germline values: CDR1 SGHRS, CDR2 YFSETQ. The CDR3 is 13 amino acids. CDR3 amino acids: CASSLNGDQPQHF. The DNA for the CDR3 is TGCGCCAGCAGCTTAAATGGGGACCAGCCCCAGCATTTT.

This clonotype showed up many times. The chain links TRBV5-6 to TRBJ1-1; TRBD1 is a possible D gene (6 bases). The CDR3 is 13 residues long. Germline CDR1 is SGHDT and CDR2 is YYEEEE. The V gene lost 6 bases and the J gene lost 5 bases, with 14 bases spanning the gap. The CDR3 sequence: CASTTQGRTEAFF. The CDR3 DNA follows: TGTGCCAGCACTACACAGGGTCGGACTGAAGCTTTCTTT.

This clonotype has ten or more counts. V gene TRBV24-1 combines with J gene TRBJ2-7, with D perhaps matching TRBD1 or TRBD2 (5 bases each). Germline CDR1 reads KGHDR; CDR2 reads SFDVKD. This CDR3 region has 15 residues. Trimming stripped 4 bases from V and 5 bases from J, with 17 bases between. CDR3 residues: CATSDTRDRPNEQYF. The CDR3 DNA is TGTGCCACCAGTGACACCCGGGACCGCCCCAACGAGCAGTACTTC.

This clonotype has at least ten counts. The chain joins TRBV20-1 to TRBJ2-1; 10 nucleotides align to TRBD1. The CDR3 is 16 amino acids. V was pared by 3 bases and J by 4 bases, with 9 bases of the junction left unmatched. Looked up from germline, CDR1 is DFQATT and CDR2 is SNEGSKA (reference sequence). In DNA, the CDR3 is TGCAGTGCTAGGGAATCGGACAGGGGGAGGTACAATGAGCAGTTCTTC. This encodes CSARESDRGRYNEQFF.

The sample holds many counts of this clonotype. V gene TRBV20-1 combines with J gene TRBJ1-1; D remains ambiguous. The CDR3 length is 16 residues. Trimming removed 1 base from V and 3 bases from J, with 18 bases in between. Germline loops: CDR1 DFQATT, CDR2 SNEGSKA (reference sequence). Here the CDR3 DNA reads TGCAGTGCTAGAGCCAACCTGAATTTGCGGGACACTGAAGCTTTCTTT. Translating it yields CSARANLNLRDTEAFF.

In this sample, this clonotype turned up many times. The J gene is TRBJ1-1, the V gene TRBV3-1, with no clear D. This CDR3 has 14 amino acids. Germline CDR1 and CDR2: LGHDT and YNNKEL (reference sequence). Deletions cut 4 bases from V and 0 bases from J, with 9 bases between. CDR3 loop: CASSLQTLNTEAFF. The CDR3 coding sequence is TGTGCCAGCAGCCTACAGACCCTGAACACTGAAGCTTTCTTT. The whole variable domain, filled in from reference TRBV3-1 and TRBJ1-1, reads DTAVSQTPKYLVTQMGNDKSIKCEQNLGHDTMYWYKQDSKKFLKIMFSYNNKELIINETVPNRFSPKSPDKAHLNLHINSLELGDSAVYFCASSLQTLNTEAFFGQGTRLTVV.

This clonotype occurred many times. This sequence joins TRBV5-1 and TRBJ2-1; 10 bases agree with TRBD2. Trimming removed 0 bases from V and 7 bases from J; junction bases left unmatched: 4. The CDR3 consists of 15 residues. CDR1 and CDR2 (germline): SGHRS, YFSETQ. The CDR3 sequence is CASSLEAGGRNEQFF. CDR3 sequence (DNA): TGCGCCAGCAGCTTGGAAGCGGGGGGGCGGAATGAGCAGTTCTTC.